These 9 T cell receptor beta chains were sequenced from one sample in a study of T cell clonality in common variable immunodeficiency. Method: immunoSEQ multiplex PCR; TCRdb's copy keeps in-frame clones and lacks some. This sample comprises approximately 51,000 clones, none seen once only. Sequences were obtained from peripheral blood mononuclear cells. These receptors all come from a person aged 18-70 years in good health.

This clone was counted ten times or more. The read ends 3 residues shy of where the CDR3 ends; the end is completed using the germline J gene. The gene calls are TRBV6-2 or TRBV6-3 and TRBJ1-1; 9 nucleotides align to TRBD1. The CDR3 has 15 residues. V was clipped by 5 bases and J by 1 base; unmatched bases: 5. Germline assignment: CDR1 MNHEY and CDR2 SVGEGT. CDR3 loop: CASSTPDRGNTEAFF. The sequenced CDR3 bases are TGTGCCAGCAGTACCCCGGACAGGGGGAACACTGAA.

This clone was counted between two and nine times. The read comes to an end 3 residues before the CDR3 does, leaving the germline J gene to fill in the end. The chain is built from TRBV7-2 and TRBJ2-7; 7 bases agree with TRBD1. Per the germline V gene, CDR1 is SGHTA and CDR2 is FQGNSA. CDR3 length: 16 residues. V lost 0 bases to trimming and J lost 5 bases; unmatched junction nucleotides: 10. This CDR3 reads CASSLALTGARNEQYF. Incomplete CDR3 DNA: TGTGCCAGCAGCTTAGCGTTAACAGGGGCACGGAACGAG.

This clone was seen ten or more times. The CDR3 loop is CSARDRAGPNYEQYF. Partial CDR3 DNA: TGCAGTGCTAGAGATCGAGCGGGGCCTAACTACGAG. The gene calls are TRBV20-1 and TRBJ2-7; 7 positions agree with TRBD2. The read terminates 3 residues before the CDR3 end, so the remaining end is supplied by the germline J gene. Germline loops: CDR1 DFQATT, CDR2 SNEGSKA (reference sequence). Trimming at V came to 0 bases and at J to 3 bases, leaving 8 bases not matched to a gene. There are 15 residues in the CDR3.

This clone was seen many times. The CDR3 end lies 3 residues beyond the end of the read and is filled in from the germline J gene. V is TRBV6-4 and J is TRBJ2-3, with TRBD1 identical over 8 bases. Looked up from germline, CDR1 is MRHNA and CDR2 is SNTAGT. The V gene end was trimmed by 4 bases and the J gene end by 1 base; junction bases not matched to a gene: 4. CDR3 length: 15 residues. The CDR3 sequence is CASSASTGGTDTQYF. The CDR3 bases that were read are TGTGCCAGCAGTGCCTCGACAGGGGGCACAGATACG.

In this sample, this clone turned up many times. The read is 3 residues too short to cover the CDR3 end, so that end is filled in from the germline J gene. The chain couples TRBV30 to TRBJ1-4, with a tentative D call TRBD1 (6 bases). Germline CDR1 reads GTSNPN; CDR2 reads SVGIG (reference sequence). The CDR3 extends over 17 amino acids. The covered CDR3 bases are TGTGCCTGGCGTAGGGGGGGGGTCCCCTCCTATAATTCACCA. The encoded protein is CAWRRGGVPSYNSP. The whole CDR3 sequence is CAWRRGGVPSYNSPLFF. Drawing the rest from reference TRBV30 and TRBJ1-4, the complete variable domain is SQTIHQWPATLVQPVGSPLSLECTVEGTSNPNLYWYRQAAGRGLQLLFYSVGIGQISSEVPQNLSASRPQDRQFILSSKKLLLSDSGFYLCAWRRGGVPSYNSPLFFGSGTQLSVL.

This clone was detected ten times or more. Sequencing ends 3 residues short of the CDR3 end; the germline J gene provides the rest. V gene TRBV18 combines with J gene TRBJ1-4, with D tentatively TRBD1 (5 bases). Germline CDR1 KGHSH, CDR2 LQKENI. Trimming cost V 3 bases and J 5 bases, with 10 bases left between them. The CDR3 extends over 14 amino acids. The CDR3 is CASSPGQQNEKLFF. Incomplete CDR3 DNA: TGTGCCAGCTCACCCGGACAACAAAATGAAAAA.

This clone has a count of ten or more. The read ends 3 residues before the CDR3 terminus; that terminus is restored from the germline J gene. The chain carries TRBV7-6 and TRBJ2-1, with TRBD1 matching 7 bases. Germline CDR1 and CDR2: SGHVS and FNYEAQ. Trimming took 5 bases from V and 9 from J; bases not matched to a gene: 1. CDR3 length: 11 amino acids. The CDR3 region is CASSPGGEQFF. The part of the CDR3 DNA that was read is TGTGCCAGCAGCCCAGGGGGTGAG.

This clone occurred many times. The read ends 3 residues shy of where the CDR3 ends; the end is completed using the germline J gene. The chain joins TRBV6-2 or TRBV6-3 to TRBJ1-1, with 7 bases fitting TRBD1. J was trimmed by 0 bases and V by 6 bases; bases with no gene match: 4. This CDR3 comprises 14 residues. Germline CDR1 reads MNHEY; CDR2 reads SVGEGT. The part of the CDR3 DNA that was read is TGTGCCAGCAGGACGACAGGGATGAACACTGAA. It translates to CASRTTGMNTE. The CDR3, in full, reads CASRTTGMNTEAFF.

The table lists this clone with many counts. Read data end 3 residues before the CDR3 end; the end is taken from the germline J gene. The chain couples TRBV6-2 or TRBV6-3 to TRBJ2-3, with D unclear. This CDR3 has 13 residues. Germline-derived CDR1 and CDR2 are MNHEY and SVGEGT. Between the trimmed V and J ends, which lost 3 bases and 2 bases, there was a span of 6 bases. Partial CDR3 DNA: TGTGCCAGCAGTTATCACAACACAGATACG. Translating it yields CASSYHNTDT. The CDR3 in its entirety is CASSYHNTDTQYF.